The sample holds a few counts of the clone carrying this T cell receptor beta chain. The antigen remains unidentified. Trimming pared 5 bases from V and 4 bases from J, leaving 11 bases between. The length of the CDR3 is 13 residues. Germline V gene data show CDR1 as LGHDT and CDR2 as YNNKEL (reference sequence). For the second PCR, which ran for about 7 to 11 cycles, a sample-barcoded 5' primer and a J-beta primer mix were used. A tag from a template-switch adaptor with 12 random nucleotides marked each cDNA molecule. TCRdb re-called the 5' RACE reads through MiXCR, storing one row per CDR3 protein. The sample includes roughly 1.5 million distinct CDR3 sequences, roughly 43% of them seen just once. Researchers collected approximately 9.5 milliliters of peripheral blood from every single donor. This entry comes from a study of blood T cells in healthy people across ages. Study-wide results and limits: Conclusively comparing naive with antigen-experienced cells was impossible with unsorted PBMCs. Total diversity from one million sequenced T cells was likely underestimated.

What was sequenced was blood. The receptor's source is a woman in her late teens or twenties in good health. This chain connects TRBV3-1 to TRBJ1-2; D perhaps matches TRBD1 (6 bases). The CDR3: CASSTGTTYGYTF. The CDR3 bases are TGTGCCAGCAGCACTGGGACAACCTATGGCTACACCTTC.